This T cell receptor beta chain was documented in a study of cytomegalovirus exposure and HLA in healthy donors. Study as a whole: The Caucasian-associated ancestry cluster contained 81% of the approximately 410 genotyped donors.

Unrecorded immune exposures were likely, despite nominal health at sampling. Primers: 60 Vbeta forward and 13 Jbeta reverse. Method: immunoSEQ multiplex PCR; TCRdb's copy keeps in-frame clones and lacks some. The sample lists around 120,000 clones; less than 80% were seen once. Regarding this clone: What it recognizes is unknown.

Study observations and caveats: Most sequenced TCRs were rare (though some public TCRs occurred in many donors).

This clonotype was sampled from a woman aged 40 to 50 in good health and CMV-seronegative. The material sequenced was PBMCs.

CDR3: CASTVVPGQPQHF. The CDR3 nucleotides read TGTGCCAGCACCGTCGTCCCGGGGCAGCCCCAGCATTTT. V gene TRBV28 combines with J gene TRBJ1-5; no definite D call. Trimming removed 7 bases from V and 7 bases from J, with 14 bases in between. The CDR3 contains 13 residues. In germline, CDR1 is MDHEN, CDR2 SYDVKM.